The clone carrying this T cell receptor beta chain has at least ten counts. TCRdb re-analysed the 5' RACE reads in MiXCR, keeping a single row per CDR3 protein. The sample consists of 50,000 to 60,000 distinct CDR3 sequences, 4% of them appearing once. This sample was taken from a study of neurological immune-mediated disorders. The CDR3 runs 14 residues. CDR1 is DFQATT and CDR2 is SNEGSKA in the germline V gene (reference sequence). Trimming at V came to 7 bases and at J to 1 base, leaving 9 bases not matched to a gene. This receptor was identified in a woman aged 40 to 50 with multiple sclerosis. The rearrangement links TRBV20-1 to TRBJ1-1; 7 nucleotides agree with TRBD1. The sequenced sample was CD4+ T cells from blood. CDR3 DNA: TGCAGTGGCCGAGCCGACAGGGCGAACACTGAAGCTTTCTTT. This encodes CSGRADRANTEAFF.